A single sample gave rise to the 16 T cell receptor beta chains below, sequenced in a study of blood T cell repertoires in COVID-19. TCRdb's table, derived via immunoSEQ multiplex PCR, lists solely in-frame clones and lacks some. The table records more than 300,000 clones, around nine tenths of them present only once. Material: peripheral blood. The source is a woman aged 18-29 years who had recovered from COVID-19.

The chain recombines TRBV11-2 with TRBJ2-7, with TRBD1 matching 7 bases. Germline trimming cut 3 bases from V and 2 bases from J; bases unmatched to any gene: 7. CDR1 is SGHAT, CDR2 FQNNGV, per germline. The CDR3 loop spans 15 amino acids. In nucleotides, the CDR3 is TGTGCCAGCAGCTTTGGCCTGGACAGGACCTACGAGCAGTACGTC. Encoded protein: CASSFGLDRTYEQYV.

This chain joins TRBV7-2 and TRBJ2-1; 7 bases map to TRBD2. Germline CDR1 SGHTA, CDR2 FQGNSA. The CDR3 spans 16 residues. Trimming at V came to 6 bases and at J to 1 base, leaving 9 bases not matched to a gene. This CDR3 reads CASRVTSVQSYNEQFF. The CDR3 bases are TGTGCCAGCAGGGTCACTAGCGTTCAATCCTACAATGAGCAGTTCTTC.

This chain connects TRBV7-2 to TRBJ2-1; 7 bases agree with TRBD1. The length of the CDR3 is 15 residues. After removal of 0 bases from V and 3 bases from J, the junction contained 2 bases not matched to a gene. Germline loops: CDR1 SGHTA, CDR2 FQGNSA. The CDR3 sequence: CASSLAGTDYNEQFF. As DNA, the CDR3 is TGTGCCAGCAGCTTAGCTGGGACAGACTACAATGAGCAGTTCTTC.

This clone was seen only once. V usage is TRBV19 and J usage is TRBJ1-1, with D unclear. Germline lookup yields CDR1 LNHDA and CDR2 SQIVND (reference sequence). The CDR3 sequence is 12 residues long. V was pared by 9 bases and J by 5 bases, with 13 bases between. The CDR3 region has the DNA TGTGCCAGACTAAGCAGTAGGACTGAAGCTTTCTTT. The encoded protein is CARLSSRTEAFF.

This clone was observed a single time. The CDR3 coding sequence is TGTGCCAGTAGTATCTCGTTCGAGCAGCCCCAGCATTTT. The encoded protein is CASSISFEQPQHF. The chain recombines TRBV19 with TRBJ1-5; the D is unclear. This CDR3 spans 13 amino acids. Trimming left V 3 bases short and J 7 bases short, with 10 bases between. CDR1 and CDR2 from the germline V gene are LNHDA and SQIVND (reference sequence). Looking up the rest from reference TRBV19 and TRBJ1-5 gives the full variable domain: DGGITQSPKYLFRKEGQNVTLSCEQNLNHDAMYWYRQDPGQGLRLIYYSQIVNDFQKGDIAEGYSVSREKKESFPLTVTSAQKNPTAFYLCASSISFEQPQHFGDGTRLSIL.

The CDR3 DNA sequence: TGTGCCAGCAGTGTGATAGCGGGAGTCACCTACAATGAGCAGTTCTTC. It yields the protein CASSVIAGVTYNEQFF. The chain is built from TRBV2 and TRBJ2-1; 9 nucleotides line up with TRBD2. CDR3 length: 16 amino acids. V was clipped by 4 bases and J by 2 bases; unmatched bases: 6. Germline V gene sequence: CDR1 SNHLY, CDR2 FYNNEI. The variable domain in full, completed from reference TRBV2 and TRBJ2-1, reads EPEVTQTPSHQVTQMGQEVILRCVPISNHLYFYWYRQILGQKVEFLVSFYNNEISEKSEIFDDQFSVERPDGSNFTLKIRSTKLEDSAMYFCASSVIAGVTYNEQFFGPGTRLTVL.

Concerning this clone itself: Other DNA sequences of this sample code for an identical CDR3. The CDR3 sequence is CASTQGYGYTF. Written as DNA, the CDR3 is TGTGCCAGCACCCAGGGGTATGGCTACACCTTC. The chain uses TRBV6-5 and TRBJ1-2; maybe TRBD1 (6 bases). The CDR3 totals 11 residues. Trimming took 7 bases from V and 5 from J, leaving 8 bases between them. Germline V CDR1 and CDR2: MNHEY, SVGAGI.

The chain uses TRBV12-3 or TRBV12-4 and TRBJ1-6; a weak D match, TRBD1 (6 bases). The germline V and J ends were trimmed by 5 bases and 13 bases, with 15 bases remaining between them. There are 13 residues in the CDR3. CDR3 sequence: CASSLKGVSPLHF. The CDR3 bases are TGTGCCAGCAGTCTCAAGGGGGTATCCCCCCTCCACTTT.

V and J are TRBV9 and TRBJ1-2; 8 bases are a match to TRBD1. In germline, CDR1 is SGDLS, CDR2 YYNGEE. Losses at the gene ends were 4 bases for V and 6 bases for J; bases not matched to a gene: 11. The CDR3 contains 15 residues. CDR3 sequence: CASSPPTGGWNGYTF. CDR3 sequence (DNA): TGTGCCAGCAGCCCCCCAACAGGGGGATGGAATGGCTACACCTTC. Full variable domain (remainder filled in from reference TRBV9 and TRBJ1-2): DSGVTQTPKHLITATGQRVTLRCSPRSGDLSVYWYQQSLDQGLQFLIQYYNGEERAKGNILERFSAQQFPDLHSELNLSSLELGDSALYFCASSPPTGGWNGYTFGSGTRLTVV.

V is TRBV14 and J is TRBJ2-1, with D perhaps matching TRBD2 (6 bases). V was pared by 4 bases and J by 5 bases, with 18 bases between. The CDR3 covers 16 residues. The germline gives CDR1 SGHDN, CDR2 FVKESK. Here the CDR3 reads CASSLSGLSVNNEQFF. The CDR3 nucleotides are TGTGCCAGCAGCCTCAGCGGGTTGTCGGTTAACAATGAGCAGTTCTTC. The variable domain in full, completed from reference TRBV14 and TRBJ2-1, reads EAGVTQFPSHSVIEKGQTVTLRCDPISGHDNLYWYRRVMGKEIKFLLHFVKESKQDESGMPNNRFLAERTGGTYSTLKVQPAELEDSGVYFCASSLSGLSVNNEQFFGPGTRLTVL.

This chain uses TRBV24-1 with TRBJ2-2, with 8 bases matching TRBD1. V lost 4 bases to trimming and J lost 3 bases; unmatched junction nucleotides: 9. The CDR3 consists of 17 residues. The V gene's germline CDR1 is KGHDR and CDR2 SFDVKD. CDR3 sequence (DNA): TGTGCCACCAGTGACCCTGGGGGACAGGCCTACACCGGGGAGCTGTTTTTT. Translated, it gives CATSDPGGQAYTGELFF.

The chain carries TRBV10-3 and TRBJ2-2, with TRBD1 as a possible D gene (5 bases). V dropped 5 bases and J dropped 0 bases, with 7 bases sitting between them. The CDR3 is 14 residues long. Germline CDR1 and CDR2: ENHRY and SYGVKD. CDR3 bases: TGTGCCATCAGTCGGACATCGAACACCGGGGAGCTGTTTTTT. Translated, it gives CAISRTSNTGELFF.

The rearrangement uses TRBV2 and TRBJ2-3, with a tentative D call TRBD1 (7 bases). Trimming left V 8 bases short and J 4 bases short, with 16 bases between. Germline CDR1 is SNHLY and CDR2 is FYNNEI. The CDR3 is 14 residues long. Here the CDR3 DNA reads TGTGCCAGCTTCCCAGGGGGGTCAGCAGATACGCAGTATTTT. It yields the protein CASFPGGSADTQYF.

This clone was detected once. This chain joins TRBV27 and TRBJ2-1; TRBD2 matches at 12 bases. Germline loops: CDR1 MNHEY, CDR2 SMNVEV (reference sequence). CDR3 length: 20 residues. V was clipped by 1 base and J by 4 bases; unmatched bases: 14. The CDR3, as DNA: TGTGCCAGCAGTTTATTCTCCCCTCACCTCGGACTAGCGGGGTACAATGAGCAGTTCTTC. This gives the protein CASSLFSPHLGLAGYNEQFF.

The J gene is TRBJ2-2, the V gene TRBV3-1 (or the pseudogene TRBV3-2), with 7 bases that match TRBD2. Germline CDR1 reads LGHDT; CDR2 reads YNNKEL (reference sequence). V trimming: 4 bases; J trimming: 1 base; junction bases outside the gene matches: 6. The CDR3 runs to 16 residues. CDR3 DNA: TGTGCCAGCAGCCCCGGGGGGACCTTGAACACCGGGGAGCTGTTTTTT. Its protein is CASSPGGTLNTGELFF.

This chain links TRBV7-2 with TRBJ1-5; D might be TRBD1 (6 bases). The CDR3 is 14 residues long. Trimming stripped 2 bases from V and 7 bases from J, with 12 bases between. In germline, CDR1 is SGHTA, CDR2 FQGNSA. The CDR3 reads CASSLRSGGQPQHF. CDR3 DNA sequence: TGTGCCAGCAGCTTACGGAGTGGGGGCCAGCCCCAGCATTTT.